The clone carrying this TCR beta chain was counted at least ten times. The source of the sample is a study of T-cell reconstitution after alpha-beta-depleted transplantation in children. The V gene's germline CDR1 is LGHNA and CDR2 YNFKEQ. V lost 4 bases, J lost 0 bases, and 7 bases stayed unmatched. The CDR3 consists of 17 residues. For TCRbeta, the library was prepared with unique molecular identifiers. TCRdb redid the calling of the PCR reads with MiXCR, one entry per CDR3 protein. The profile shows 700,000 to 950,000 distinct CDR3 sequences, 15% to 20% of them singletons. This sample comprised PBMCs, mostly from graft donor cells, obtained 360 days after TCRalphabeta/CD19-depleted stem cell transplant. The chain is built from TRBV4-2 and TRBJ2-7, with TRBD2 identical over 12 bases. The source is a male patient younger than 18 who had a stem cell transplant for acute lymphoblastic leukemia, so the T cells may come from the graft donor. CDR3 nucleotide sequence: TGTGCCAGCAGCCCAAGACTACTAGCGGGAGGCTCCTACGAGCAGTACTTC. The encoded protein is CASSPRLLAGGSYEQYF.